This T cell receptor (beta chain) was recorded in a study of blood T cell repertoires in COVID-19. For the study at large: Samples taken during acute and convalescent COVID-19 were collected in the United States, Italy and Spain. Sources were T cells, B-cell-depleted T cells, or PBMCs; the material itself was cDNA or gDNA.

The CDR3 totals 15 residues. V lost 0 bases to trimming and J lost 6 bases; unmatched junction nucleotides: 2. Germline V gene sequence: CDR1 LNHNV, CDR2 YYDKDF (reference sequence). Original data processing: Reference gene primers were amplified, and this amplification served to estimate nucleated cell counts. Only in-frame clones appear in the TCRdb table, and some are missing; sequencing was by immunoSEQ multiplex PCR. The D gene and trimming were derived from the DNA, and the V and J assignments and clone size from that table. The sample contains approximately 190,000 clones, 88% of which appear only once.

The TCR comes from a woman in her 40s who had recovered from COVID-19. This rearrangement joins TRBV15 to TRBJ2-2; 9 bases agree with TRBD1. Sequenced material: peripheral blood. The DNA for the CDR3 is TGTGCCACCAGCAGAGATCGGACAGGGGCCGGGGAGCTGTTTTTT. Protein sequence: CATSRDRTGAGELFF.